This T cell receptor beta chain was sequenced in a study of blood T cell repertoires in COVID-19 (dated by TCRdb to the early 2020s). Regarding the study in general: Collaborator samples came from the United States, Italy and Spain and covered acute and convalescent phases of COVID-19. Where HLA class I and class II types were available, the types were taken from metadata supplied by the sample provider, not from assay-based typing. The dataset comprised deeply sampled blood TCRbeta repertoires from subjects exposed to, actively infected with, or recovered from COVID-19. The material from the prospective study consisted of cDNA or gDNA derived from T cells, B-cell-depleted T cells, or PBMCs. The samples were drawn from the first 160 participants of the ongoing ImmuneRACE study and from 1,254 subjects provided by 6 global collaborators. Nearly every sample came with metadata listing a de-identified subject ID, COVID-19 status, age in years and sex. A freely available public database, intended as a resource for researchers studying the immune response to SARS-CoV-2, is where the repertoires were released. What the research found in general, with its limitations: How much clinical and demographic metadata was included differed by source and by participant, and the metadata was provided uncurated.

From its cysteine to its phenylalanine, the CDR3 spans 15 amino acids. CDR3 DNA is the only sequence kept; it has 45 bases, read in frame from the first base. The germline V gene supplies CDR1 KGHSH and CDR2 LQKENI. Trimming costs V 3 bases and J 4 bases, and their ends lie 12 bases apart. Participants in the prospective study were enrolled through a virtual design, were aged roughly 18 to 100 years, and lived in 24 United States geographic areas. Cohort assignment in the prospective study relied on participant-reported clinical history from a screening survey and a study questionnaire. ImmuneRACE Cohort 3 recovered participants were defined by two consecutive negative NP/OP PCR tests, healthcare professional clearance, or symptom resolution. Each participant in the prospective study had whole blood, serum and a nasopharyngeal or oropharyngeal swab collected by mobile phlebotomists. Over a roughly 2-month period, participants in the prospective study had the option of providing additional blood draws and questionnaires. Before DNA extraction, blood samples from the prospective study were shipped at room temperature or frozen.

Details on this clone: Its antigen has not been determined. No much larger clone is present one base from it, and per-base qualities are unavailable.

The immunoSEQ Assay, a bias-controlled multiplex PCR, was used to amplify TCRbeta CDR3 regions from genomic DNA. The original pipeline was this. The number of nucleated cells in each sample was estimated from the amplification of reference gene primers within the assay. To quantify the absolute abundance of each unique TCRbeta CDR3 rearrangement, sequence reads were collapsed and filtered. For each sample, productive Simpson clonality was calculated as the square root of Simpson's diversity index over productive rearrangements. The source is immuneACCESS, and TCRdb retained only in-frame sequences with V and J called. Part of the clones is not carried over; for the studies checked, unresolved V genes explain less than half of this, and the remainder is unexplained. The V and J calls and clone size were taken over from that table, and D and trimming were inferred from the DNA. In all, the sample holds around 290,000 clones, and approximately 88% of those were seen once. Around 1.7% of the sample lies in the top ten.

The chain links TRBV18 with TRBJ2-2; D gene: possibly TRBD2, on 5 matching bases. Sequenced input: PBMCs or T cells enriched from blood (not recorded which). This TCR was sampled from a woman in her 40s who had recovered from COVID-19. The CDR3 amino acid sequence is: CASSPPGVITGELFF. The nucleotide sequence is given as TGTGCCAGCTCACCGCCCGGGGTGATCACCGGGGAGCTGTTTTTT.